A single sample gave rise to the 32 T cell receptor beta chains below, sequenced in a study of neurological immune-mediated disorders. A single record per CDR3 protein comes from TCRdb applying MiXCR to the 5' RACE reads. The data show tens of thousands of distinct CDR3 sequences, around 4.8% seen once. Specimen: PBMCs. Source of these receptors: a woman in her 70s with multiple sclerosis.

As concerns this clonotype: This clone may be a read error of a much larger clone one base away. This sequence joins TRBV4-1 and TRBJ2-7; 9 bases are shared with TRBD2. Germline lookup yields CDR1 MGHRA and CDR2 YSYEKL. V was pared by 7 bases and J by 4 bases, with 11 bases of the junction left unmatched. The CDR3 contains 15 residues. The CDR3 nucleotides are TGCGCCAGCAACTACCATATAGCGGGAGTATACGAGCAGTACTTC. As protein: CASNYHIAGVYEQYF.

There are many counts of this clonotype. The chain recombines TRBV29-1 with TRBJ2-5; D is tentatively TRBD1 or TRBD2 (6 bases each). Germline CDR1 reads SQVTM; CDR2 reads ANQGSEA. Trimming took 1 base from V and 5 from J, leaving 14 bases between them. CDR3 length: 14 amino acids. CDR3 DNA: TGCAGCGTTGAAGCCGGGGGCGGTGGGGAGACCCAGTACTTC. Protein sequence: CSVEAGGGGETQYF.

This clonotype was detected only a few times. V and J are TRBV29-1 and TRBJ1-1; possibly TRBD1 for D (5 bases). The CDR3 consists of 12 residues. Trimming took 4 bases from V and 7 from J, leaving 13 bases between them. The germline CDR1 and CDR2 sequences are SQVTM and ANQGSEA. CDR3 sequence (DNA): TGCAGCGTTGGGGTTGCAAGGGGTGAAGCTTTCTTT. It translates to CSVGVARGEAFF. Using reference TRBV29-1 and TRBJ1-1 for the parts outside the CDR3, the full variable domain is SAVISQKPSRDICQRGTSLTIQCQVDSQVTMMFWYRQQPGQSLTLIATANQGSEATYESGFVIDKFPISRPNLTFSTLTVSNMSPEDSSIYLCSVGVARGEAFFGQGTRLTVV.

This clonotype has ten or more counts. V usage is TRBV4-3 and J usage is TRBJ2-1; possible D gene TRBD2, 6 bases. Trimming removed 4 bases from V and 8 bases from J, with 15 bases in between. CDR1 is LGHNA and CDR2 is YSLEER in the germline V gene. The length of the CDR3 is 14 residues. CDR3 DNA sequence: TGCGCCAGCAGCCTGACTAGTTCTCGGGATGAGCAGTTCTTC. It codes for CASSLTSSRDEQFF.

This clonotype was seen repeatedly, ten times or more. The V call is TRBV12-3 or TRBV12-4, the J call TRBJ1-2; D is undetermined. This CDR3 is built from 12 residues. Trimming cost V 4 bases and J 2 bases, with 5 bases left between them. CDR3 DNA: TGTGCCAGCAGTTCCGACAACTATGGCTACACCTTC. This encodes CASSSDNYGYTF.

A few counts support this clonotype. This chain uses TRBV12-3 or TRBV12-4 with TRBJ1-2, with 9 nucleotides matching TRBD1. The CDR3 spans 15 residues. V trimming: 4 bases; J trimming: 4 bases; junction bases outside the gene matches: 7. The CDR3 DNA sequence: TGTGCCAGCAGTTGGGACAGGGTCGGGGGCTATGGCTACACCTTC. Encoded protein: CASSWDRVGGYGYTF.

CDR3 nucleotides: TGCAGCGCTGACAGGGGGATTGCCGGGACTGAAGCTTTCTTT. Translated: CSADRGIAGTEAFF. The chain joins TRBV29-1 to TRBJ1-1, with 9 bases fitting TRBD1. Germline CDR1 and CDR2: SQVTM and ANQGSEA. There are 14 residues in the CDR3. V dropped 7 bases and J dropped 5; count of bases not matched to a gene: 11. The full variable domain, rest sourced from reference TRBV29-1 and TRBJ1-1, is SAVISQKPSRDICQRGTSLTIQCQVDSQVTMMFWYRQQPGQSLTLIATANQGSEATYESGFVIDKFPISRPNLTFSTLTVSNMSPEDSSIYLCSADRGIAGTEAFFGQGTRLTVV.

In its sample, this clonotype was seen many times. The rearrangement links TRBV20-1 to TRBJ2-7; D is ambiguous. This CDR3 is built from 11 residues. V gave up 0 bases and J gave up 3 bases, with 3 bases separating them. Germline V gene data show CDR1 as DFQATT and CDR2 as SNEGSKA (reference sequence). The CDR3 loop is CSARDFYEQYF. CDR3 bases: TGCAGTGCTAGAGATTTCTACGAGCAGTACTTC.

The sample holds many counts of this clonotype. CDR3 sequence (DNA): TGTGCCAGCAGTTCGAACAGGGATAAGCAGTACTTC. It specifies CASSSNRDKQYF. V is TRBV12-3 or TRBV12-4 and J is TRBJ2-7; tentative D call: TRBD1 (6 bases). CDR3 length: 12 residues. The V and J ends lost 4 bases and 8 bases respectively, with 12 bases between them.

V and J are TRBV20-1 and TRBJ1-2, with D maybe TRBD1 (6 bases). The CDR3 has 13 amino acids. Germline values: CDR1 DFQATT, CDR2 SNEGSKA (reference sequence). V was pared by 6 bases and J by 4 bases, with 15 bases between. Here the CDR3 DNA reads TGCAGTGCCCACCGGGGGGCGGGCTATGGCTACACCTTC. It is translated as CSAHRGAGYGYTF.

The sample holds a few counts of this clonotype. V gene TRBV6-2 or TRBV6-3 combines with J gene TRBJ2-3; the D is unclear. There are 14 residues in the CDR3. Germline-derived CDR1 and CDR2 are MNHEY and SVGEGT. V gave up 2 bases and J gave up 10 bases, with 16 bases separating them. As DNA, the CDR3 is TGTGCCAGCAGTTACCGGGCCGCACCTAGTGCGCAGTATTTT. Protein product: CASSYRAAPSAQYF.

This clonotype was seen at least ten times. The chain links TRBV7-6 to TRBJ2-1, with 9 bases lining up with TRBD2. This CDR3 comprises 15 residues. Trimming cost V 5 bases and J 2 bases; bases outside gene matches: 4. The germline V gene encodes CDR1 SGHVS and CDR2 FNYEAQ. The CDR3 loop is CASSMRLAAYNEQFF. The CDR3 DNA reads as TGTGCCAGCAGCATGAGACTAGCGGCCTACAATGAGCAGTTCTTC.

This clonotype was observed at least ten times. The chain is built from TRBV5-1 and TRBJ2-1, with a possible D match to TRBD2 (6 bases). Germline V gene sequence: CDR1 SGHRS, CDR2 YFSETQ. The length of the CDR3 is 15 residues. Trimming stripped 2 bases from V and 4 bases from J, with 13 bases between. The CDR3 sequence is CASSLAGGRYNEQFF. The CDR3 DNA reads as TGCGCCAGCAGCTTAGCGGGCGGACGATACAATGAGCAGTTCTTC.

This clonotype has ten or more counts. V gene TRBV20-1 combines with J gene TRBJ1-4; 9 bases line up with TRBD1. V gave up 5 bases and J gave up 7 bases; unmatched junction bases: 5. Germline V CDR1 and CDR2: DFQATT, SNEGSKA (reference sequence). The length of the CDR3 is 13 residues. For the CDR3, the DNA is TGCAGTGCTCCGGACAGGGGAGGTGAAAAACTGTTTTTT. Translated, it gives CSAPDRGGEKLFF.

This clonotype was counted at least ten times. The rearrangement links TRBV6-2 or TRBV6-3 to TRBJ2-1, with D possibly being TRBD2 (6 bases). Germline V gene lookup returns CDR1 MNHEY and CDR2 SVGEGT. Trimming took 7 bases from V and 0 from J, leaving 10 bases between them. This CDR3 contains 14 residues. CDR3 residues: CASTLAASYNEQFF. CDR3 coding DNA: TGTGCCAGCACCTTAGCGGCCTCCTACAATGAGCAGTTCTTC.

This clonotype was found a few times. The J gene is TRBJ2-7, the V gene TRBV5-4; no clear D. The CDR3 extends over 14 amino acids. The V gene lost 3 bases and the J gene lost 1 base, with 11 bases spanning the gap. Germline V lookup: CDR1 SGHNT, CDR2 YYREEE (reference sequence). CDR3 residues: CASSSNRNSYEQYF. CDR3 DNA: TGTGCCAGCAGCTCTAACCGGAATTCCTACGAGCAGTACTTC.

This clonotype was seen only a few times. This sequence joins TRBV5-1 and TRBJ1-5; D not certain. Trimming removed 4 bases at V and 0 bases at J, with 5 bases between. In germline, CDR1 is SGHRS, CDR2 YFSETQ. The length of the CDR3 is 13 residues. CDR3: CASSVYSNQPQHF. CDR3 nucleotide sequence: TGCGCCAGCAGCGTTTATAGCAATCAGCCCCAGCATTTT.

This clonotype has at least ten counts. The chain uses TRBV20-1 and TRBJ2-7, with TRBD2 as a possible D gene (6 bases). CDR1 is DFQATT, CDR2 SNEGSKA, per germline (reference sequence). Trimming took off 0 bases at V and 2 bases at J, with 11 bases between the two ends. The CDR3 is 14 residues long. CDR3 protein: CSARDQAGPYEQYF. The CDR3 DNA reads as TGCAGTGCTAGAGATCAAGCGGGCCCCTACGAGCAGTACTTC.

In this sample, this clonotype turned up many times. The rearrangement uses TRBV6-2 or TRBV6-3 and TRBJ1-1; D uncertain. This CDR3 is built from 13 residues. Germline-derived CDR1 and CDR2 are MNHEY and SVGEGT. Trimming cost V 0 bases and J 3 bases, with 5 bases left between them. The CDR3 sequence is CASSYSAYTEAFF. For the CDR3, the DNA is TGTGCCAGCAGTTACTCAGCCTACACTGAAGCTTTCTTT.

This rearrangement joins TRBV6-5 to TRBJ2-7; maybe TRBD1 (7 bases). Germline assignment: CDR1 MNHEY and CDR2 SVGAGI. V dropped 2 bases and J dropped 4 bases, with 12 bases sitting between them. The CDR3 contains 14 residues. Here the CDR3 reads CASSYKGAGYEQYF. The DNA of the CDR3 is TGTGCCAGCAGTTACAAGGGGGCGGGGTACGAGCAGTACTTC.

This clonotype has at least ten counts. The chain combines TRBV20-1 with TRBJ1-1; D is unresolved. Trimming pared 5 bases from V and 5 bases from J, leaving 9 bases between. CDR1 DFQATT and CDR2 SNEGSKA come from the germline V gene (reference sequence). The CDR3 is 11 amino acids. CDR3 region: CSAQRRTEAFF. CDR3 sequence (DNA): TGCAGTGCTCAAAGAAGAACTGAAGCTTTCTTT.

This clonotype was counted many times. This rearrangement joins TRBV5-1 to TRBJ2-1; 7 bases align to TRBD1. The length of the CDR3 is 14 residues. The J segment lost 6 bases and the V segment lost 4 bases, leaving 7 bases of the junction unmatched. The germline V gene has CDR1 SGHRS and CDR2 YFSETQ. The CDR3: CASSIVAGGNEQFF. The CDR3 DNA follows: TGCGCCAGCAGCATAGTGGCAGGGGGCAATGAGCAGTTCTTC. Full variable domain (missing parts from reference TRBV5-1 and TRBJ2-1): KAGVTQTPRYLIKTRGQQVTLSCSPISGHRSVSWYQQTPGQGLQFLFEYFSETQRNKGNFPGRFSGRQFSNSRSEMNVSTLELGDSALYLCASSIVAGGNEQFFGPGTRLTVL.

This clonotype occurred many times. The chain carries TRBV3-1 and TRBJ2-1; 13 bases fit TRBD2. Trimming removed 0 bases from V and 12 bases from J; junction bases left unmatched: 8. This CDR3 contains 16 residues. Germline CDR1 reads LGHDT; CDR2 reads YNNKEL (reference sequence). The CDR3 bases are TGTGCCAGCAGCCAAGAGAGGACTAGCGGGAGAATAGGGCAGTTCTTC. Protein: CASSQERTSGRIGQFF.

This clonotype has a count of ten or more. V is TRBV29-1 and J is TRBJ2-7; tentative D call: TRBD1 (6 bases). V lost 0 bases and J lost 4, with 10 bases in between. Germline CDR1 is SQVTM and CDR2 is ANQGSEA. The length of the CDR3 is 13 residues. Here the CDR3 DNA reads TGCAGCGTTGAAGAGGGGGCTGCGTACGAGCAGTACTTC. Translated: CSVEEGAAYEQYF.

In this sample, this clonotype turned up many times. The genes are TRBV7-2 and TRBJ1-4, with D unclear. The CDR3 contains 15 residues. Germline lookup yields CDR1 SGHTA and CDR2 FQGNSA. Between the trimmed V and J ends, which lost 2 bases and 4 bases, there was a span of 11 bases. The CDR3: CASSLSLAVNEKLFF. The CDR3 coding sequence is TGTGCCAGCAGCTTAAGTTTGGCAGTTAATGAAAAACTGTTTTTT.

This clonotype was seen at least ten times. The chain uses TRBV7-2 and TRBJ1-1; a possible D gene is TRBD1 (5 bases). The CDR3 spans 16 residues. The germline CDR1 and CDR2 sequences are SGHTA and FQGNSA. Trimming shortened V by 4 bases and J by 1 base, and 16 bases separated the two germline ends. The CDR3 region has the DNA TGTGCCAGCAGCTCCCGCCCCGGGGCGGGGAACACTGAAGCTTTCTTT. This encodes CASSSRPGAGNTEAFF.

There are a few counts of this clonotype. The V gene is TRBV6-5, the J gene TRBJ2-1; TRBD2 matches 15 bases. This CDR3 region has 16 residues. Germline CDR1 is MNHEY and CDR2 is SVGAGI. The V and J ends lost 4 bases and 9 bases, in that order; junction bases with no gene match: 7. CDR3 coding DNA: TGTGCCAGCAGTTCCTCGGGACTAGCGGGAGGCGCTGAGCAGTTCTTC. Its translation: CASSSSGLAGGAEQFF.

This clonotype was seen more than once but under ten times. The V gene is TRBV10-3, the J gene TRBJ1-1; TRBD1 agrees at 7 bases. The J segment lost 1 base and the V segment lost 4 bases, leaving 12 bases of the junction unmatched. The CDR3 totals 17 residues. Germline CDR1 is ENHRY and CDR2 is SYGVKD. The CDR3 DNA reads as TGTGCCATCAGTGCCACCGCCGGACAGGTTTCGAACACTGAAGCTTTCTTT. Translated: CAISATAGQVSNTEAFF.

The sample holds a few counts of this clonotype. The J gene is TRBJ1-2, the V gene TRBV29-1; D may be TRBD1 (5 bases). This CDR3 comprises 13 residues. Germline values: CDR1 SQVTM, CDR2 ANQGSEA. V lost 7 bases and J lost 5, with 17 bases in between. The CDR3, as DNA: TGCAGCGCCGTGGGGGAAGTTGGATATGGCTACACCTTC. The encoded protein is CSAVGEVGYGYTF. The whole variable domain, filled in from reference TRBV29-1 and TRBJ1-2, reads SAVISQKPSRDICQRGTSLTIQCQVDSQVTMMFWYRQQPGQSLTLIATANQGSEATYESGFVIDKFPISRPNLTFSTLTVSNMSPEDSSIYLCSAVGEVGYGYTFGSGTRLTVV.

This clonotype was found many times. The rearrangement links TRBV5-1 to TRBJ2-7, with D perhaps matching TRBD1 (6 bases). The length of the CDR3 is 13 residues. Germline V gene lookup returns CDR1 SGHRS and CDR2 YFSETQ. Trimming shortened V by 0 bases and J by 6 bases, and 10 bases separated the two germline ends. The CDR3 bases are TGCGCCAGCAGCTTGGAACAGGGTGGCGAGCAGTACTTC. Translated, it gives CASSLEQGGEQYF.

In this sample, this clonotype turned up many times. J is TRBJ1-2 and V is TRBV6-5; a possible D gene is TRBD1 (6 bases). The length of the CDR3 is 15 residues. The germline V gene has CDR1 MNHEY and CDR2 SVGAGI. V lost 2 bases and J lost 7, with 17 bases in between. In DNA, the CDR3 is TGTGCCAGCAGTTACGGCTTAACAGGGCAAGGTGGCTACACCTTC. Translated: CASSYGLTGQGGYTF.

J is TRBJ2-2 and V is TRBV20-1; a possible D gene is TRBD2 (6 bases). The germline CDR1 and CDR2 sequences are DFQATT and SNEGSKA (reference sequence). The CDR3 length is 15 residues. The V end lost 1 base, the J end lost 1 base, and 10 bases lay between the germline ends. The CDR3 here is CSARVTGVNTGELFF. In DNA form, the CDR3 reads TGCAGTGCTAGAGTGACGGGAGTGAACACCGGGGAGCTGTTTTTT.